The rows below give T cell receptor beta chains drawn from one sample of a study of T cells in Graves' hyperthyroidism and ophthalmopathy. TCRdb reprocessed the multiplex PCR reads via MiXCR and lists one record per CDR3 protein. The top ten hold 11% of the sample, which has roughly 500,000 distinct CDR3 sequences, approximately 24% seen once. The sample consisted of blood. These receptors originate from a woman aged 25 to 39 with Graves' ophthalmopathy. The CDR3 runs from the conserved cysteine through the conserved F or W. Fields, in order: CDR3 DNA, CDR3 protein, clone size, V gene, J gene, D gene. D genes are given only for firm matches. Where a row states a size, it is once, few, many or the class of an expanded clone; other rows omit it.

TGTGCCAGCACCCCCCCAGGCAATCAGCCCCAGCATTTT	CASTPPGNQPQHF	few	TRBV7-3	TRBJ1-5	-
TGTGCCTGGAGTGCCCTTCCCCGGGAGCAGTACTTC	CAWSALPREQYF	many	TRBV30	TRBJ2-7	-
TGTGCCAGCAGCTTTTATGGAAGATGGGGCGATGCGAACACCGGGGAGCTGTTTTTT	CASSFYGRWGDANTGELFF	few	TRBV11-2	TRBJ2-2	-
TGTGCCAGCAGTCTCCGTTTTGGCAGCGCTAACTATGGCTACACCTTC	CASSLRFGSANYGYTF	few	TRBV12-3/TRBV12-4	TRBJ1-2	-
TGCAGTGCTAGACCGCAGGGGGCAGGGATTCAGTACTTC	CSARPQGAGIQYF	many	TRBV20-1	TRBJ2-4	TRBD1
TGTGCCAGCAGACTCCCGGGACAGGGGGCGGCTCAGCCCCAGCATTTT	CASRLPGQGAAQPQHF	-	TRBV2	TRBJ1-5	TRBD1
TGTGCCAGCAGTCGACAGGGACAGGGATATGAGACCCAGTACTTC	CASSRQGQGYETQYF	few	TRBV6-1	TRBJ2-5	TRBD1
TGTGCCAGCAGCTTAGTGGGACAGTTCCCCTCGATATTCGATAGCAGCAATCAGCCCCAGCATTTT	CASSLVGQFPSIFDSSNQPQHF	-	TRBV7-4	TRBJ1-5	TRBD1
TGTGCCAGCAGACCCTCGGGGGGGCCGGGTGAAAAACTGTTTTTT	CASRPSGGPGEKLFF	-	TRBV28	TRBJ1-4	-
TGTGCCAGCAGCTTCAAGGACAGGGGGCGCCGAGAACGGACTGAAGCTTTCTTT	CASSFKDRGRRERTEAFF	many	TRBV11-1	TRBJ1-1	TRBD1
TGTGCCATCGGGGGGCGCCAAGAGACCCAGTACTTC	CAIGGRQETQYF	many	TRBV10-3	TRBJ2-5	-
TGTGCCAGCAGTTTCGGAGGCTTGGGGGATAATTCACCCCTCCACTTT	CASSFGGLGDNSPLHF	many	TRBV12-3/TRBV12-4	TRBJ1-6	-
TGTGCCACCCTTCGGAAAGGGGCTCCCCAAGAGACCCAGTACTTC	CATLRKGAPQETQYF	-	TRBV30	TRBJ2-5	-
TGCAGTGCCGCGGGACAGGGCGGATCCGAGCAGTACTTC	CSAAGQGGSEQYF	-	TRBV20-1	TRBJ2-7	TRBD1
TGCGCCAGCAGCCTGGGACAGGGGTACGCCTACGAGCAGTACTTC	CASSLGQGYAYEQYF	many	TRBV5-1	TRBJ2-7	TRBD1
TGTGCCAGCAGGTTATCCTACAGGGGGAGAGCTTTCTTT	CASRLSYRGRAFF	many	TRBV6-2/TRBV6-3	TRBJ1-1	TRBD1
TGTGCCAGCAGTGACGGACTAGCGTTATACGAGCAGTACTTC	CASSDGLALYEQYF	-	TRBV6-1	TRBJ2-7	TRBD2
TGTGCCAGCAGCTCGACCGACAGGGAACAGTACTTC	CASSSTDREQYF	many	TRBV7-9	TRBJ2-7	TRBD1
TGTGCCAGCAGTGAAACGACGACAACCCTTACCTACGAGCAGTACTTC	CASSETTTTLTYEQYF	-	TRBV6-1	TRBJ2-7	-
TGTGCCACCCTGGGACAGGTGCTAGGCTACACCTTC	CATLGQVLGYTF	many	TRBV28	TRBJ1-2	TRBD1
TGCAGTGCTATATCTCCCACCAAAGCGGAGTACCAAGAGACCCAGTACTTC	CSAISPTKAEYQETQYF	once	TRBV20-1	TRBJ2-5	-
TGTGCCAGCAAGGAGGGGTCTACTCAGCCCCAGCATTTT	CASKEGSTQPQHF	few	TRBV2	TRBJ1-5	-
TGTGCCAGCAGTTTCCGGGACAGGGGACACGAGCAGTACTTC	CASSFRDRGHEQYF	many	TRBV6-5	TRBJ2-7	TRBD1
TGTGCCAGTACGGGTGACTATGGCTACACCTTC	CASTGDYGYTF	-	TRBV19	TRBJ1-2	-
TGTGCCAGCAGCGCGACGGCCTACGAGCAGTACTTC	CASSATAYEQYF	many	TRBV7-8	TRBJ2-7	-
TGTGCCAGTAGTGACAGGTGGGCCCAAGAGACCCAGTACTTC	CASSDRWAQETQYF	once	TRBV19	TRBJ2-5	-
TGTGCCAGCAGAACCAACCCAGATACGCAGTATTTT	CASRTNPDTQYF	-	TRBV6-1	TRBJ2-3	-
TGTGCCAGCGCCTCAGGGACAACCCAAGAGACCCAGTACTTC	CASASGTTQETQYF	-	TRBV6-1	TRBJ2-5	-
TGTGCCAGCAGTCCCATCTTCGGCTATCAGCCTCAGCATTTT	CASSPIFGYQPQHF	-	TRBV6-1	TRBJ1-5	-
TGTGCCAGCAGTGAAGTGACGACCTTGAACACTGAAGCTTTCTTT	CASSEVTTLNTEAFF	many	TRBV6-1	TRBJ1-1	-
TGTGCCAGCAGCTTAGCCGGGACAGAGAACTATGGCTACATCTTC	CASSLAGTENYGYIF	-	TRBV7-2	TRBJ1-2	TRBD1
TGCAGCGTTGAGAGGGACGCAATAACTGAAGCTTTCTTT	CSVERDAITEAFF	many	TRBV29-1	TRBJ1-1	-
TGCGCCAGCAGCTTAACTCCAGGGGTGGGCTATGGCTACACCTTC	CASSLTPGVGYGYTF	many	TRBV5-1	TRBJ1-2	-